This T cell receptor beta chain comes out of a study of cytomegalovirus exposure and HLA in healthy donors. Notes on the study in general: Reported performance of the classifier showed diagnosis of cytomegalovirus status with high specificity and sensitivity. Altogether, 150 to 200 TCR beta chains were recorded as cytomegalovirus-associated.

This CDR3 has 16 residues. The ends were cut back, 11 bases at V and 6 bases at J, with 28 bases in the middle. Germline values: CDR1 ENHRY, CDR2 SYGVKD. Measured with immunoSEQ multiplex PCR; TCRdb has only the in-frame clones, and not every one. The table records approximately 160,000 clones, roughly 80% of them present only once. Worth noting for this clone: Its antigen remains unidentified.

The receptor's source is a young man in good health and CMV-seropositive. The V gene is TRBV10-3, the J gene TRBJ1-2, with a possible D match to TRBD1 (6 bases). The sample taken for sequencing was PBMCs. The CDR3 DNA follows: TGTGCCGCCCAAAACAGGGACCGTTTCGGCAGGGATGGCTACACCTTC. Translated: CAAQNRDRFGRDGYTF.